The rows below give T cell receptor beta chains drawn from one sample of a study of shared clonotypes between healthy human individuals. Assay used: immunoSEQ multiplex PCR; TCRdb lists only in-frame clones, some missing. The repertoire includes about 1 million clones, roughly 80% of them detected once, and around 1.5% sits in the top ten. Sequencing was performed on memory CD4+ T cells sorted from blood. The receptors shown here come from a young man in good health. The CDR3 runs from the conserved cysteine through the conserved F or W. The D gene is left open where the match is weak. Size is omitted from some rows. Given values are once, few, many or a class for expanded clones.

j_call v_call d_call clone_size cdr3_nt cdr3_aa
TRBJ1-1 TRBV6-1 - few TGTGCCAGCAGGCCGGGACACTCGAACACTGAAGCTTTCTTT CASRPGHSNTEAFF
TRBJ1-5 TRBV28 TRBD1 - TGTGCCAGCAGAGTCGGAGGGGGCAGTCAGCCCCAGCATTTT CASRVGGGSQPQHF
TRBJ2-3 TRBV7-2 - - TGTGCCAGCAGCTTAGGCAGGGAGCTTGATACGCAGTATTTT CASSLGRELDTQYF
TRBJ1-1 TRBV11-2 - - TGTGCCAGCAGCGCCGGATCCGGTATCCAGAACACTGAAGCTTTCTTT CASSAGSGIQNTEAFF
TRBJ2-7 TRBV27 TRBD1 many TGTGCCAGCAGTCCGGACAGGCGTGGCGAGCAGTACTTC CASSPDRRGEQYF
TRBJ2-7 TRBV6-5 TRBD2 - TGTGCCAGCAGTCTGCAACTAGCGGGAGGCTACGAGCAGTACTTC CASSLQLAGGYEQYF
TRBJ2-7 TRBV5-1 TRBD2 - TGCGCCAGCAGCTTAGCTAGCGGGGTAATCAGCTCCTACGAGCAGTACTTC CASSLASGVISSYEQYF
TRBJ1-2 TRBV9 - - TGTGCCAGCAGTGGGGCGGGGGCCTATGGCTACACCTTC CASSGAGAYGYTF
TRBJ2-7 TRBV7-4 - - TGTGCCAGCAGCTCCTTGGGGGGCCGGTGGGAGCAGTACTTC CASSSLGGRWEQYF
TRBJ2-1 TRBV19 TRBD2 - TGTGCCAGTAGGGGGACTAGGGGGAATGAGCAGTTCTTC CASRGTRGNEQFF
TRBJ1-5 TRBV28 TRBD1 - TGTGCCAGCAGTTCATGGGACAGAAATAGCAATCAGCCCCAGCATTTT CASSSWDRNSNQPQHF
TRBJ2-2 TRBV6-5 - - TGTGCCAGCAGCTACGTTGATGAGCCGGAGCTGTTTTTT CASSYVDEPELFF
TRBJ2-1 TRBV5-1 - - TGCGCCAGCAGCTTTACTAGCAACAATGAGCAGTTCTTC CASSFTSNNEQFF
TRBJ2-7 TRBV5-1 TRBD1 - TGCGCCAGCAGCTTGGCCGGGACAGGGGAACAGCAGTACTTC CASSLAGTGEQQYF
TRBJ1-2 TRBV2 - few TGTGCCAGCAGGGTGAACCGGGGGATCTATGGCTACACCTTC CASRVNRGIYGYTF
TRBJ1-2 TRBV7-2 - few TGTGCCAGCAGCTTAGGAACAGCTCCCAGCGGCTACACCTTC CASSLGTAPSGYTF
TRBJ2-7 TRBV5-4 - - TGTGCCAGCAGCTTGGACTCCCTCGGCGAGCAGTACTTC CASSLDSLGEQYF
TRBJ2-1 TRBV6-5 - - TGTGCCAGCAGCCGGACCCGGGATTCGCGTGAGCAGTTCTTC CASSRTRDSREQFF
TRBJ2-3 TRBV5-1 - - TGCGCCAGCAGCTTGGCCGGGGCCATCACAGATACGCAGTATTTT CASSLAGAITDTQYF
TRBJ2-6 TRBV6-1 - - TGTGCCAGCCACGCCGAGGTGGCAGGGGCCAACGTCCTGACTTTC CASHAEVAGANVLTF
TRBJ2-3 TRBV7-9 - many TGTGCCAGCAGCTTATCGGGACACCGCACAGATACGCAGTATTTT CASSLSGHRTDTQYF
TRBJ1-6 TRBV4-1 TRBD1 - TGCGCCAGCAGCCAAGGGGACAGCGATAATTCACCCCTCCACTTT CASSQGDSDNSPLHF
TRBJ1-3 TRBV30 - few TGTGCCTCACAAGGTTCTGGAAACACCATATATTTT CASQGSGNTIYF
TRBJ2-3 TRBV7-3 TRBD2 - TGTGCCAGCAGTCCGACTAGCGGGTCAGGCACAGATACGCAGTATTTT CASSPTSGSGTDTQYF
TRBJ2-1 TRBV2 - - TGTGCCAGCAGTGAACGGGCTAGTGGCTACAATGAGCAGTTCTTC CASSERASGYNEQFF
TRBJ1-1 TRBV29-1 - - TGCAGCGTTGGGTATGTGGGGGGGGCTGAAGCTTTCTTT CSVGYVGGAEAFF
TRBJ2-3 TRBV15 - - TGTGCCACCAGCAGAGATCGAGCCCGATCTGACACAGATACGCAGTATTTT CATSRDRARSDTDTQYF
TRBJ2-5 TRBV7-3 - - TGTGCCAGCAGCCGACAGGTTCAAGAGACCCAGTACTTC CASSRQVQETQYF
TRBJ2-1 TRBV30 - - TGTGCCTGGAGTAACGGCAGACTCTCCTACAATGAGCAGTTCTTC CAWSNGRLSYNEQFF